The sequence of this TCR beta chain was determined in a study of shared clonotypes between healthy human individuals. General observations from the study: Larger richness was generally estimated for naive than memory subsets. Naive CD4 clonotype sharing across a few donors was 4% to 5%.

A CD45RA+ naive subset and a CD45RA-negative memory subset were split from CD4+ cells. For this clone: Its cognate antigen is unknown.

The germline V gene has CDR1 DFQATT and CDR2 SNEGSKA (reference sequence). V was clipped by 8 bases and J by 6 bases, with 13 bases between them. There are 11 residues in the CDR3. Only in-frame clones appear in the TCRdb table, and some are missing; sequencing was by immunoSEQ multiplex PCR. There are 330,000 or so clones in the sample; around 67% occur only once, and 9% to 12% lies in the top ten. The clonotype originates from a man under 40 in good health. Sequencing was performed on memory CD4+ T cells sorted from blood. The subset here: CD45RA-negative fraction. The gene calls are TRBV20-1 and TRBJ1-2, with D perhaps matching TRBD1 (6 bases). Here the CDR3 reads CSLRGPDGYTF. The DNA for the CDR3 is TGCAGTCTCAGGGGTCCTGATGGCTACACCTTC.